The next 5 T cell receptor beta chains were all read from a single sample in a study of OX40 agonist ivuxolimab in advanced cancers. Generated by immunoSEQ multiplex PCR, the TCRdb table keeps only in-frame clones and is missing some. In the table there are roughly 76,000 clones, roughly 86% of which are singletons. Sequences were derived from CD4+ or CD8+ T cells sorted from blood, sampled in a trial of the OX40 agonist ivuxolimab. The receptors shown here come from an adult with an advanced solid tumor such as melanoma, head and neck, liver or kidney cancer.

V is TRBV9 and J is TRBJ2-5; 8 bases map to TRBD2. V was clipped by 5 bases and J by 4 bases; unmatched bases: 13. The CDR3 sequence is 16 residues long. CDR1 and CDR2 from the germline V gene are SGDLS and YYNGEE. CDR3 nucleotide sequence: TGTGCCAGCAGTCCCGGACTAGCCGAAGGCTTAGAGACCCAGTACTTC. Its translation is CASSPGLAEGLETQYF.

The chain joins TRBV20-1 to TRBJ2-2; D gene ambiguous. From germline, CDR1 is DFQATT and CDR2 SNEGSKA (reference sequence). V was pared by 4 bases and J by 3 bases, with 3 bases between. This CDR3 has 11 residues. This CDR3 is CSAIDTGELFF. CDR3 DNA: TGCAGTGCTATCGACACCGGGGAGCTGTTTTTT.

The chain is built from TRBV7-2 and TRBJ1-1; no definite D call. Trimming took 6 bases from V and 0 from J, leaving 17 bases between them. Germline V gene data show CDR1 as SGHTA and CDR2 as FQGNSA. This CDR3 contains 16 residues. CDR3 DNA sequence: TGTGCCAGCAGTTTAAATCGGGTGGGGATGAACACTGAAGCTTTCTTT. Translated, it gives CASSLNRVGMNTEAFF. Full variable domain (rest looked up from reference TRBV7-2 and TRBJ1-1): GAGVSQSPSNKVTEKGKDVELRCDPISGHTALYWYRQSLGQGLEFLIYFQGNSAPDKSGLPSDRFSAERTGGSVSTLTIQRTQQEDSAVYLCASSLNRVGMNTEAFFGQGTRLTVV.

The chain employs TRBV7-9 and TRBJ2-3, with TRBD1 identical over 9 bases. Germline V gene data show CDR1 as SEHNR and CDR2 as FQNEAQ (reference sequence). The V gene end was trimmed by 5 bases and the J gene end by 4 bases; junction bases not matched to a gene: 7. This CDR3 has 15 amino acids. The CDR3 spells CASSRTGGDADTQYF. CDR3 in DNA: TGTGCCAGCAGCCGAACAGGGGGCGACGCAGATACGCAGTATTTT.

The gene calls are TRBV7-8 and TRBJ2-7; 11 bases fit TRBD1. The ends lost 2 bases at V and 9 bases at J; junction bases unmatched: 9. Germline CDR1 SGHVS, CDR2 FQNEAQ. This CDR3 has 15 residues. As DNA, the CDR3 is TGTGCCAGCAGCTTAAAAGGACAGGGGGCTCCCGGGCAGTACTTC. Translated: CASSLKGQGAPGQYF.